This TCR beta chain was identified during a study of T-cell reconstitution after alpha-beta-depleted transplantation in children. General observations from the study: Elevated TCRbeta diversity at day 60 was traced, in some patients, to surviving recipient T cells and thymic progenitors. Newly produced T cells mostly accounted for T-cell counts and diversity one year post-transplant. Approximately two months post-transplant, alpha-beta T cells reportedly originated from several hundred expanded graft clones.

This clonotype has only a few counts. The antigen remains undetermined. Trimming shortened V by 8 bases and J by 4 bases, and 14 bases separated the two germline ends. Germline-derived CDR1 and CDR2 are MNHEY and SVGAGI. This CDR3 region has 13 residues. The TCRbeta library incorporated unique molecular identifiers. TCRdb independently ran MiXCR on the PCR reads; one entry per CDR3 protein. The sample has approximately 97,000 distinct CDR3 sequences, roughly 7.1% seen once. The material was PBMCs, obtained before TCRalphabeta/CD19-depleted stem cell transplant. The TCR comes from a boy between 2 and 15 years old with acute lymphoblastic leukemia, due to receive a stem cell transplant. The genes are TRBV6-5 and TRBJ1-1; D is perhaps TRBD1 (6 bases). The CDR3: CASAVGGATEAFF. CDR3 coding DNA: TGTGCCAGCGCTGTTGGGGGGGCCACTGAAGCTTTCTTT.